The rows below give T cell receptor beta chains drawn from one sample of a study of tumor and adjacent non-tumor tissue in lung cancer. TCRdb re-called the multiplex PCR reads through MiXCR, storing one row per CDR3 protein. This repertoire shows almost 75,000 distinct CDR3 sequences, approximately 71% found once; its top ten account for around a quarter. Sequencing used distant non-tumor lung tissue. The receptors originated from a woman in her forties or fifties with non-small cell lung cancer. The CDR3 runs from the conserved cysteine through the conserved F or W. A D gene is named only where the DNA matches it firmly. The size of a clone is reported for some rows only, either as once, few or many, or as a class for expanded clones.

len: 16
abundance: .
j_gene: TRBJ2-4
d_gene: TRBD1
v_gene: TRBV6-2/TRBV6-3
CDR3nt: TGTGCCTGTAGTTACTCAGGACAGGGGGCCAAAAACATTCAGTACTTC
CDR3aa: CACSYSGQGAKNIQYF

len: 11
abundance: many
j_gene: TRBJ1-2
d_gene: TRBD1
v_gene: TRBV12-3/TRBV12-4
CDR3nt: TGTGCCAGCAGTCCCGGGACAGGGTACACCTTC
CDR3aa: CASSPGTGYTF

len: 12
abundance: many
j_gene: TRBJ1-1
d_gene: .
v_gene: TRBV29-1
CDR3nt: TGCAGCGTTGAAGATCCCGGAACTGAAGCTTTCTTT
CDR3aa: CSVEDPGTEAFF

len: 15
abundance: .
j_gene: TRBJ2-2
d_gene: TRBD2
v_gene: TRBV29-1
CDR3nt: TGCAGCCTTGTTGCTAGCGGGGGGAACACCGGGGAGCTGTTTTTT
CDR3aa: CSLVASGGNTGELFF

len: 14
abundance: few
j_gene: TRBJ2-1
d_gene: .
v_gene: TRBV5-6
CDR3nt: TGTGCCAGCAGCTCCCTCACTGTACAGGATGAGCAGTTCTTC
CDR3aa: CASSSLTVQDEQFF

len: 15
abundance: .
j_gene: TRBJ2-3
d_gene: .
v_gene: TRBV5-5
CDR3nt: TGTGCCAGCGGCCCTCTTCTCCAGATCACAGATACACAGTATTTT
CDR3aa: CASGPLLQITDTQYF

len: 15
abundance: .
j_gene: TRBJ2-5
d_gene: .
v_gene: TRBV6-1
CDR3nt: TGTGCCAGCAGTGAAATGACAGTGAGCCAAGAGACCCAGCACTTC
CDR3aa: CASSEMTVSQETQHF

len: 14
abundance: .
j_gene: TRBJ1-2
d_gene: TRBD1
v_gene: TRBV6-2/TRBV6-3
CDR3nt: TGTGCTAGCAGCTGCGGACAGGGGCAGGATGGCTGCACCTTC
CDR3aa: CASSCGQGQDGCTF

len: 15
abundance: few
j_gene: TRBJ2-1
d_gene: TRBD1
v_gene: TRBV5-4
CDR3nt: TGTGCCAGCAGCCTACGACAGGGGGCCTACAATGAGCAGTTCTTC
CDR3aa: CASSLRQGAYNEQFF

len: 14
abundance: .
j_gene: TRBJ2-7
d_gene: TRBD2
v_gene: TRBV11-2
CDR3nt: TGTGTCAGCAGCTTTAGCGGGAGCGGGAAAGAACAGTACTTC
CDR3aa: CVSSFSGSGKEQYF

len: 13
abundance: .
j_gene: TRBJ2-7
d_gene: .
v_gene: TRBV20-1
CDR3nt: TGCAGTACTACCCCGGGATCGTACTACGAGCAGTACTTC
CDR3aa: CSTTPGSYYEQYF

len: 12
abundance: once
j_gene: TRBJ2-7
d_gene: TRBD1
v_gene: TRBV6-6
CDR3nt: TGTGCCAGCAGTATACAGGGGCGCGGGCAGTACTTC
CDR3aa: CASSIQGRGQYF

len: 13
abundance: many
j_gene: TRBJ2-7
d_gene: .
v_gene: TRBV5-6
CDR3nt: TGTGCCAGCAGCCCGACTCTGGGCGGAGAGCAGTACTTC
CDR3aa: CASSPTLGGEQYF

len: 16
abundance: few
j_gene: TRBJ1-3
d_gene: .
v_gene: TRBV6-6
CDR3nt: TGTGCCAGCAGTTACTCGTTTACAGGACGGCAAAACACCATATATTTT
CDR3aa: CASSYSFTGRQNTIYF

len: 15
abundance: many
j_gene: TRBJ1-2
d_gene: .
v_gene: TRBV29-1
CDR3nt: TGCAGCGCCCAAGGGGGGCCGGGAGCTAACTATGGCTACACCTTC
CDR3aa: CSAQGGPGANYGYTF

len: 14
abundance: hyperexpanded
j_gene: TRBJ1-2
d_gene: TRBD1
v_gene: TRBV6-2/TRBV6-3
CDR3nt: TGTGCCAGCAGCCGCGGACAGGGGCAGGATGGCTACACCTTC
CDR3aa: CASSRGQGQDGYTF

len: 15
abundance: .
j_gene: TRBJ1-5
d_gene: .
v_gene: TRBV6-2/TRBV6-3
CDR3nt: TGTGCCAGCAGTTACGTTAGCAGAGACGATCAGCCCCAGCATTTT
CDR3aa: CASSYVSRDDQPQHF

len: 15
abundance: .
j_gene: TRBJ1-5
d_gene: .
v_gene: TRBV11-2
CDR3nt: TGTGCCAGCAGCCTAGCGGGCCTAGGCAATCAGCCCCAGCACTTT
CDR3aa: CASSLAGLGNQPQHF

len: 15
abundance: few
j_gene: TRBJ2-6
d_gene: .
v_gene: TRBV10-3
CDR3nt: TGTACCATCAGTCCCGGGACCTCTGGGGCCAACGTCCTGACTTTC
CDR3aa: CTISPGTSGANVLTF

len: 13
abundance: .
j_gene: TRBJ2-5
d_gene: .
v_gene: TRBV7-8
CDR3nt: TGTGCCAGCAGCTTATCTAGTATGGAGACCCAGTACTTC
CDR3aa: CASSLSSMETQYF

len: 15
abundance: .
j_gene: TRBJ2-1
d_gene: TRBD1
v_gene: TRBV12-3/TRBV12-4
CDR3nt: TGTGCCAGCACTCCCTTGGGACAGGCAAGCAATGAGCAGTTCTTC
CDR3aa: CASTPLGQASNEQFF

len: 14
abundance: .
j_gene: TRBJ2-1
d_gene: .
v_gene: TRBV2
CDR3nt: TGTGCCATCAGTCTATCACTAGTCATCGACGAGCAGTTCTTC
CDR3aa: CAISLSLVIDEQFF

len: 16
abundance: many
j_gene: TRBJ2-7
d_gene: TRBD1
v_gene: TRBV5-4
CDR3nt: TGTGCCAGCAGCTCCCGGGGGGGACAGGGGATAAACGAGCAGTACTTC
CDR3aa: CASSSRGGQGINEQYF

len: 14
abundance: .
j_gene: TRBJ2-2
d_gene: TRBD2
v_gene: TRBV20-1
CDR3nt: TGCAGTGCATTACTAGCGGGGAGCACCGGGGAGCTGTTTTTT
CDR3aa: CSALLAGSTGELFF

len: 11
abundance: .
j_gene: TRBJ2-7
d_gene: .
v_gene: TRBV29-1
CDR3nt: TGCAGCGTCGACATAGCCTACGAGCAGTACTTC
CDR3aa: CSVDIAYEQYF

len: 13
abundance: medium-sized
j_gene: TRBJ2-1
d_gene: TRBD2
v_gene: TRBV29-1
CDR3nt: TGCAGCGTTGAGGGGACTAGTTACAATGAGCAGTTCTTC
CDR3aa: CSVEGTSYNEQFF

len: 14
abundance: many
j_gene: TRBJ2-1
d_gene: TRBD2
v_gene: TRBV20-1
CDR3nt: TGCAGTGCTATAAGCGGGAGAGTAGAGGGTGAGCAGTTCTTC
CDR3aa: CSAISGRVEGEQFF

len: 11
abundance: .
j_gene: TRBJ2-5
d_gene: .
v_gene: TRBV20-1
CDR3nt: TGCAGTGATATCACATATGGGATCCAGTACTTC
CDR3aa: CSDITYGIQYF

len: 16
abundance: .
j_gene: TRBJ2-5
d_gene: .
v_gene: TRBV7-9
CDR3nt: TGTGCCAGCAGCTTACTTCCCACCAGTCTGTCGGAGACCCATTACTTC
CDR3aa: CASSLLPTSLSETHYF

len: 14
abundance: .
j_gene: TRBJ2-7
d_gene: TRBD2
v_gene: TRBV11-2
CDR3nt: TGTGCCAGCAACTTAGCAAGGACGGGGGGAGAGCAGTACTTC
CDR3aa: CASNLARTGGEQYF

len: 19
abundance: .
j_gene: TRBJ2-3
d_gene: TRBD2
v_gene: TRBV6-2/TRBV6-3
CDR3nt: TGTGCCAACAGTTACTCGACCGCTAGCGGGAGGGCTAGCACAGATACGCAGTATTTT
CDR3aa: CANSYSTASGRASTDTQYF

len: 15
abundance: .
j_gene: TRBJ2-2
d_gene: .
v_gene: TRBV30
CDR3nt: TGTGCCTGGACTTGGGCAGGGGTAGGTGGCGGGGAGCTGTTTTTT
CDR3aa: CAWTWAGVGGGELFF

len: 15
abundance: .
j_gene: TRBJ2-7
d_gene: .
v_gene: TRBV20-1
CDR3nt: TGCAGTGCTAGAGATCCCCGGGGTGCGGGCTACGTGCGGTACTTC
CDR3aa: CSARDPRGAGYVRYF

len: 12
abundance: .
j_gene: TRBJ1-2
d_gene: .
v_gene: TRBV28
CDR3nt: TGTGCCAGCGGAAACTCATACTATGGCTACACCTTC
CDR3aa: CASGNSYYGYTF

len: 15
abundance: few
j_gene: TRBJ2-1
d_gene: TRBD2
v_gene: TRBV5-1
CDR3nt: TGCGCCAGCAGCCCGCCGGGACTAGCGGACAATGAGCAGTTCTTC
CDR3aa: CASSPPGLADNEQFF

len: 14
abundance: many
j_gene: TRBJ2-7
d_gene: TRBD2
v_gene: TRBV6-2/TRBV6-3
CDR3nt: TGTGCCAGCAGTTACCTAGGGACTAACTACGAGCAGTACTTC
CDR3aa: CASSYLGTNYEQYF

len: 14
abundance: .
j_gene: TRBJ2-7
d_gene: TRBD2
v_gene: TRBV10-1
CDR3nt: TGCGCCGGCCCTCCTAGCGGGAGGGTCGGGGAGCAGTACTTC
CDR3aa: CAGPPSGRVGEQYF

len: 13
abundance: few
j_gene: TRBJ1-1
d_gene: .
v_gene: TRBV30
CDR3nt: TGTGCCGGAATGGGTTTCGCGAACACTGAAGCTTTCTTT
CDR3aa: CAGMGFANTEAFF

len: 16
abundance: few
j_gene: TRBJ2-1
d_gene: .
v_gene: TRBV28
CDR3nt: TGTGCCAGCAGCTCCCTTGAGGGGGTTTCCTACAATGAGCAGTTCTTC
CDR3aa: CASSSLEGVSYNEQFF

len: 16
abundance: .
j_gene: TRBJ2-1
d_gene: TRBD2
v_gene: TRBV20-1
CDR3nt: TGCAATCCTGGAAGACTAGCGGTGAGCTCCTACAATGAGCAGTTCTTC
CDR3aa: CNPGRLAVSSYNEQFF

len: 15
abundance: once
j_gene: TRBJ1-3
d_gene: .
v_gene: TRBV4-2
CDR3nt: TGTGCCTGCAGCCTTCCGGGGTCAACTGGAAACACCATATATTTT
CDR3aa: CACSLPGSTGNTIYF

len: 15
abundance: few
j_gene: TRBJ2-5
d_gene: .
v_gene: TRBV19
CDR3nt: TGTGCCAGTAGTATATCCGGGACCTACCAAGAGGCCCAGTACTTC
CDR3aa: CASSISGTYQEAQYF

len: 13
abundance: .
j_gene: TRBJ2-7
d_gene: .
v_gene: TRBV6-1
CDR3nt: TGTGCCAGCATTGCCGGACTCAGCCACGAGCAGTACTTC
CDR3aa: CASIAGLSHEQYF

len: 13
abundance: .
j_gene: TRBJ2-5
d_gene: TRBD1
v_gene: TRBV20-1
CDR3nt: TGCAGTGAAGGGGCAGGGGGCCAAAAGACCCAGTACTTC
CDR3aa: CSEGAGGQKTQYF

len: 13
abundance: .
j_gene: TRBJ1-1
d_gene: .
v_gene: TRBV28
CDR3nt: TGTGGCAGCAGTTTTCGCCAGGGGACGGGGGGGGGCTTT
CDR3aa: CGSSFRQGTGGGF

len: 16
abundance: .
j_gene: TRBJ1-2
d_gene: .
v_gene: TRBV6-6
CDR3nt: TGTGCCGGCAGCCCAATTTCAGTGCCACTACCGTATGGCTACACCTTC
CDR3aa: CAGSPISVPLPYGYTF

len: 15
abundance: medium-sized
j_gene: TRBJ1-4
d_gene: .
v_gene: TRBV7-9
CDR3nt: TGTGCCAGCAGTTCAGGCGATGCAACTAATGAAAAACTGTTTTTT
CDR3aa: CASSSGDATNEKLFF

len: 16
abundance: .
j_gene: TRBJ2-1
d_gene: TRBD2
v_gene: TRBV7-9
CDR3nt: TGTGCCAGCAGATCCGAGACTAGCGGGAGCGGTAATGAGCAGTTCTTC
CDR3aa: CASRSETSGSGNEQFF

len: 13
abundance: medium-sized
j_gene: TRBJ2-5
d_gene: .
v_gene: TRBV20-1
CDR3nt: TGCAGTGGGTTACAGGAACCCATGGAGACCCAGTACTTC
CDR3aa: CSGLQEPMETQYF

len: 16
abundance: few
j_gene: TRBJ1-2
d_gene: .
v_gene: TRBV7-9
CDR3nt: TGTGCCAGCAGCCACGGCCCAAGCAAAACTAACTATGGCTACACCTTC
CDR3aa: CASSHGPSKTNYGYTF

len: 13
abundance: .
j_gene: TRBJ2-7
d_gene: .
v_gene: TRBV20-1
CDR3nt: TGCAGTATTGGCGGCAGGACCGCCTACAAGCAGTACTTC
CDR3aa: CSIGGRTAYKQYF

len: 14
abundance: few
j_gene: TRBJ2-3
d_gene: TRBD1
v_gene: TRBV11-1
CDR3nt: TGTGCCAACAGCCTAGCTACAGGGGCTGATACACAGTATTTT
CDR3aa: CANSLATGADTQYF

len: 19
abundance: .
j_gene: TRBJ2-1
d_gene: TRBD2
v_gene: TRBV6-5
CDR3nt: TGTGCCAGCAGTTCCAATGATTACCTGGGACTAGCGGGATTCAATGAGCAGTTCTTC
CDR3aa: CASSSNDYLGLAGFNEQFF

len: 13
abundance: once
j_gene: TRBJ2-7
d_gene: .
v_gene: TRBV29-1
CDR3nt: TGCAGCGTTGAAGGGACAATTAACAACGAACAGTACTTC
CDR3aa: CSVEGTINNEQYF

len: 14
abundance: .
j_gene: TRBJ1-5
d_gene: TRBD1
v_gene: TRBV7-8
CDR3nt: TGTGCCAGCAGCTTAGGACAGGGCCATCAGCCCCAGCATTTT
CDR3aa: CASSLGQGHQPQHF

len: 15
abundance: .
j_gene: TRBJ2-6
d_gene: TRBD1
v_gene: TRBV29-1
CDR3nt: TGCAGCGTTGAAATTCAAGGGACAGTCTCTCGCGGCCTGACTTTC
CDR3aa: CSVEIQGTVSRGLTF

len: 13
abundance: .
j_gene: TRBJ2-7
d_gene: TRBD2
v_gene: TRBV5-1
CDR3nt: TGCGCCAGCAGCCTAGCGGGGGCCGGGAAGCAGTACTTC
CDR3aa: CASSLAGAGKQYF

len: 20
abundance: .
j_gene: TRBJ2-5
d_gene: .
v_gene: TRBV4-2
CDR3nt: TGTGCCAGCAACCGCATAAAAGAGGGGGAGCTGGGCCGGACACAAGAGACCCAGTACTTC
CDR3aa: CASNRIKEGELGRTQETQYF

len: 16
abundance: few
j_gene: TRBJ2-2
d_gene: .
v_gene: TRBV7-6
CDR3nt: TGTGCCAGCAGCTTGGCCGGGACGGGAAACACCGGGGAGCTGTTTTTT
CDR3aa: CASSLAGTGNTGELFF

len: 15
abundance: .
j_gene: TRBJ2-7
d_gene: .
v_gene: TRBV20-1
CDR3nt: TGCAGCCCTAGGGAGATTATCGGGAACACCTACGAGCAGTACTTC
CDR3aa: CSPREIIGNTYEQYF